Below are 19 T cell receptor beta chains sequenced from a single sample in a study of blood T cells in healthy people across ages. A J-beta primer mix and a sample-barcoded 5' primer were used in a second PCR of roughly 6 to 11 cycles. TCRdb processed the 5' RACE reads anew with MiXCR; each CDR3 protein has one entry. The data contain hundreds of thousands of distinct CDR3 sequences, more than 40% of them singletons. Sample: blood. The receptors here all came from a man aged 55 to 70 in good health.

This clonotype is a singleton in its sample. The gene calls are TRBV29-1 and TRBJ2-3; 10 bases map to TRBD2. Germline V lookup: CDR1 SQVTM, CDR2 ANQGSEA. This CDR3 is built from 16 residues. J lost 5 bases, V lost 7 bases, and 15 bases had no gene match. The CDR3 DNA reads as TGCAGCGGCACTTATGGCCTAGCGGGGGCCCTAGATACGCAGTATTTT. Protein sequence: CSGTYGLAGALDTQYF.

The sample holds a few counts of this clonotype. V usage is TRBV5-1 and J usage is TRBJ1-5; D may be TRBD1 (5 bases). CDR1 SGHRS and CDR2 YFSETQ come from the germline V gene. The CDR3 covers 18 residues. V lost 1 base and J 0 bases, leaving 17 bases between the germline ends. CDR3 nucleotides: TGCGCCAGCAGCTTGCGGCAGGGTAAAGGGGATAGCAATCAGCCCCAGCATTTT. This gives the protein CASSLRQGKGDSNQPQHF.

The V gene is TRBV25-1, the J gene TRBJ1-4; D possibly corresponds to TRBD1 (5 bases). The V end was cut by 4 bases, the J end by 0 bases, with 12 bases between. CDR1 is MGHDK, CDR2 SYGVNS, per germline. The CDR3 is 16 residues long. CDR3 coding DNA: TGTGCCAGCAGTGGAAGACAGACAGCAACTAATGAAAAACTGTTTTTT. This translates into CASSGRQTATNEKLFF.

This clonotype was detected ten times or more. This rearrangement joins TRBV4-1 to TRBJ2-7, with 7 nucleotides matching TRBD1. The V and J ends lost 3 bases and 0 bases, in that order; junction bases with no gene match: 11. Germline values: CDR1 MGHRA, CDR2 YSYEKL. This CDR3 comprises 17 residues. Here the CDR3 reads CASSHPGTADYSYEQYF. The CDR3 DNA reads TGCGCCAGCAGCCATCCCGGGACAGCCGACTACTCCTACGAGCAGTACTTC.

This clonotype has a handful of counts. The chain has TRBV6-2 or TRBV6-3 and TRBJ2-4; D unclear. CDR3 length: 16 amino acids. Germline CDR1 and CDR2: MNHEY and SVGEGT. The V and J ends lost 0 bases and 2 bases respectively, with 11 bases between them. The CDR3 here is CASSYSTWRSKNIQYF. As DNA, the CDR3 is TGTGCCAGCAGTTACTCCACTTGGCGATCCAAAAACATTCAGTACTTC.

This rearrangement joins TRBV6-5 to TRBJ2-2; D is possibly TRBD1 or TRBD2 (5 bases each). The CDR3 totals 16 residues. CDR1 is MNHEY, CDR2 SVGAGI, per germline. V was shortened by 2 bases and J by 0 bases, with 10 bases between the two germline ends. The CDR3 DNA reads as TGTGCCAGCAGTTACGGGACGCTTGCGAACACCGGGGAGCTGTTTTTT. Translated: CASSYGTLANTGELFF.

The chain carries TRBV29-1 and TRBJ1-1, with D unresolved. The CDR3 is made up of 12 amino acids. V gave up 4 bases and J gave up 0 bases, with 6 bases separating them. Looked up from germline, CDR1 is SQVTM and CDR2 is ANQGSEA. The CDR3 bases are TGCAGCGTTGGGATGCTGAACACTGAAGCTTTCTTT. The encoded protein is CSVGMLNTEAFF.

This chain joins TRBV12-3 or TRBV12-4 and TRBJ2-7; no clear D gene. This CDR3 spans 12 amino acids. Trimming pared 7 bases from V and 4 bases from J, leaving 11 bases between. The chain's CDR3 is CASKIGWYEQYF. Here the CDR3 DNA reads TGTGCCAGCAAAATCGGGTGGTACGAGCAGTACTTC.

The chain carries TRBV20-1 and TRBJ2-1; D tentatively fits TRBD1 or TRBD2 (6 bases each). V lost 6 bases, J lost 0 bases, and 21 bases lay in between. CDR1 is DFQATT, CDR2 SNEGSKA, per germline (reference sequence). The CDR3 covers 17 residues. The CDR3 is CSAVPVIRGGSYNEQFF. DNA for the CDR3: TGCAGTGCCGTTCCAGTGATCAGGGGAGGCTCCTACAATGAGCAGTTCTTC.

Remarks on this clonotype: One junction end does not reproduce the germline sequence, and a read error may be involved. The V and J genes are TRBV12-3 or TRBV12-4 and TRBJ1-6; 10 bases line up with TRBD1. CDR3 length: 19 amino acids. CDR3 nucleotide sequence: TGTGCAAGCACCTCAACGCCGGGACAGGGGTGGGGTATTAATTCACCCCTCCACTTT. Translation: CASTSTPGQGWGINSPLHF.

The chain carries TRBV7-9 and TRBJ1-1, with D tentatively TRBD1 (6 bases). V was clipped by 2 bases and J by 6 bases, with 16 bases between them. CDR1 is SEHNR, CDR2 FQNEAQ, per germline (reference sequence). The CDR3 spans 15 residues. CDR3 protein: CASSLTHRAVAEAFF. The CDR3 coding sequence is TGTGCCAGCAGCTTAACGCACAGGGCCGTAGCTGAAGCTTTCTTT.

This clonotype turned up a few times. The V call is TRBV27, the J call TRBJ2-5; TRBD2 aligns across 8 bases. Judging by the DNA end, TRBJ2-7 fits better; the J call may be wrong. The germline CDR1 and CDR2 sequences are MNHEY and SMNVEV (reference sequence). The CDR3 is 14 amino acids. DNA of the CDR3: TGTGCCAGCGGTCAGCCGGGGGGGATCTACGAGCAGTACTTC. Translated: CASGQPGGIYEQYF.

This clonotype was observed a few times. The V gene is TRBV5-1, the J gene TRBJ2-3, with 7 bases fitting TRBD1. The CDR3 totals 16 residues. V lost 4 bases, J lost 5 bases, and 13 bases stayed unmatched. In germline, CDR1 is SGHRS, CDR2 YFSETQ. The CDR3 is CASSLEDRAPLDTQYF. The CDR3 bases are TGCGCCAGCAGCCTGGAAGACAGGGCGCCCTTAGATACGCAGTATTTT.

With regard to this clonotype: A read error may account for a junction end that differs from germline. In nucleotides, the CDR3 is TGTGCCACCAGCAGGGCCGGGACAGGGTCAGATATGCAGTATTTT. Translated, it gives CATSRAGTGSDMQYF. The chain employs TRBV15 and TRBJ2-3, with 9 bases matching TRBD1. The germline CDR1 and CDR2 sequences are LNHNV and YYDKDF (reference sequence). There are 15 residues in the CDR3.

The chain recombines TRBV5-1 with TRBJ2-3; D not resolved. Germline V gene data show CDR1 as SGHRS and CDR2 as YFSETQ. V was pared by 7 bases and J by 2 bases, with 8 bases between. CDR3 length: 12 amino acids. The CDR3 DNA reads TGCGCCAGCGCCCCGGACACAGATACGCAGTATTTT. Encoded protein: CASAPDTDTQYF.

In nucleotides, the CDR3 is TGTGCCAGCAGCTTCATCGCGGGACCCCAAGAGACCCAGTACTTC. Protein: CASSFIAGPQETQYF. The V and J genes are TRBV7-2 and TRBJ2-5; TRBD2 is a possible D gene (6 bases). The germline gives CDR1 SGHTA, CDR2 FQGNSA. V was shortened by 3 bases and J by 1 base, with 12 bases between the two germline ends. The CDR3 is made up of 15 amino acids.

The chain employs TRBV3-1 and TRBJ1-2, with unresolved D. V was pared by 6 bases and J by 1 base, with 18 bases between. The CDR3 has 16 residues. Germline assignment: CDR1 LGHDT and CDR2 YNNKEL (reference sequence). This chain's CDR3 is CASRKSGSGNNYGYTF. CDR3 DNA sequence: TGTGCCAGCAGAAAAAGCGGTTCGGGAAATAACTATGGCTACACCTTC.

The V and J genes are TRBV21-1 and TRBJ2-7; the D call TRBD1 from the table was never checked on the DNA. TRBV21-1 is shown as a pseudogene. This CDR3 comprises 13 residues. CDR3 residues: CARDSLIPYEQYF. The CDR3 nucleotides read TGTGCCAGAGACAGTCTAATTCCCTACGAGCAGTACTTC.

This clonotype was observed a few times. The chain employs TRBV5-1 and TRBJ1-2; D possibly corresponds to TRBD1 (6 bases). V lost 4 bases and J lost 4, with 23 bases in between. Germline CDR1 is SGHRS and CDR2 is YFSETQ. The CDR3 spans 17 residues. The CDR3 nucleotides read TGCGCCAGCAGCCTGGCGGGGACCCCGGGACAAACCTATGGCTACACCTTC. It encodes CASSLAGTPGQTYGYTF. The whole variable domain, filled in from reference TRBV5-1 and TRBJ1-2, reads KAGVTQTPRYLIKTRGQQVTLSCSPISGHRSVSWYQQTPGQGLQFLFEYFSETQRNKGNFPGRFSGRQFSNSRSEMNVSTLELGDSALYLCASSLAGTPGQTYGYTFGSGTRLTVV.